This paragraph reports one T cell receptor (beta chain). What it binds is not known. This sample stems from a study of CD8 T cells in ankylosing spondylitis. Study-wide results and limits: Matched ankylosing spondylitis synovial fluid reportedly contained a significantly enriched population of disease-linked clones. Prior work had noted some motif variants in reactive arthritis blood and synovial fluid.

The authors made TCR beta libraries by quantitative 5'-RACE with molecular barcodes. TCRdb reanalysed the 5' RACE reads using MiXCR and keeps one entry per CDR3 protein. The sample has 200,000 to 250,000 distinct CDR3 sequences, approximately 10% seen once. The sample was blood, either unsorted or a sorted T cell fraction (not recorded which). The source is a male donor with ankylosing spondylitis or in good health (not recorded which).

The CDR3 loop is CASSNDRGLGYTF. CDR3 nucleotides: TGTGCCAGCAGTAACGACAGGGGGCTTGGCTACACCTTC. J is TRBJ1-2 and V is TRBV27; 10 bases agree with TRBD1. This CDR3 contains 13 residues. CDR1 and CDR2 (germline): MNHEY, SMNVEV (reference sequence). The J segment lost 7 bases and the V segment lost 5 bases, leaving 4 bases of the junction unmatched.